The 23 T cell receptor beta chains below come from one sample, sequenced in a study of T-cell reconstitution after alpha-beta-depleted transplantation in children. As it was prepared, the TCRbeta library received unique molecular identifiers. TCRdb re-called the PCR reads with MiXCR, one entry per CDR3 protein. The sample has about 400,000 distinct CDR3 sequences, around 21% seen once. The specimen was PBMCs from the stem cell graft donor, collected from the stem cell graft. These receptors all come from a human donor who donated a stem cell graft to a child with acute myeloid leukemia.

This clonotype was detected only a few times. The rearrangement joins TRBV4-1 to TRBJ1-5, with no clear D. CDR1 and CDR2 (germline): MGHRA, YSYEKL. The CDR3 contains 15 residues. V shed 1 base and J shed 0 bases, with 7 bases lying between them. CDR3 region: CASSQGLYSNQPQHF. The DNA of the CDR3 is TGCGCCAGCAGCCAAGGCCTTTATAGCAATCAGCCCCAGCATTTT.

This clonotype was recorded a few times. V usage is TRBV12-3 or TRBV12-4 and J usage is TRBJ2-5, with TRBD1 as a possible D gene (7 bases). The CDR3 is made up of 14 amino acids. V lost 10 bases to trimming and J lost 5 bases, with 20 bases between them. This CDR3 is CATGEAGGEETQYF. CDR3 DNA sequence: TGTGCCACTGGGGAGGCAGGGGGTGAGGAGACCCAGTACTTC.

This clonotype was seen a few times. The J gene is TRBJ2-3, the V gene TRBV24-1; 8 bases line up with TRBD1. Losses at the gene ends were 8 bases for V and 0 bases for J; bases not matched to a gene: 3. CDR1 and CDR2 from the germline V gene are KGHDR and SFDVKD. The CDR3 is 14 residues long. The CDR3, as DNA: TGTGCCACCAAGGACAGGGAAAGCACAGATACGCAGTATTTT. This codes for CATKDRESTDTQYF.

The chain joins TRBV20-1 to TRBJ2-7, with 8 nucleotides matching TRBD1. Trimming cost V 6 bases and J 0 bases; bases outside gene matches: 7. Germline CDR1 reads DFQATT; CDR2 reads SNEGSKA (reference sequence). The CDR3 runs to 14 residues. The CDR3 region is CSARTGTSSYEQYF. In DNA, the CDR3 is TGCAGTGCGAGGACAGGGACGAGCTCCTACGAGCAGTACTTC.

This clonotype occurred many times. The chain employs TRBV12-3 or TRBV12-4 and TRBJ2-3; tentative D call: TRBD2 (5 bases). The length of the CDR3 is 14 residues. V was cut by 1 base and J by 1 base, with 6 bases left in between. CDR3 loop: CASSLGGGTDTQYF. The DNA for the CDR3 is TGTGCCAGCAGTTTAGGGGGAGGCACAGATACGCAGTATTTT.

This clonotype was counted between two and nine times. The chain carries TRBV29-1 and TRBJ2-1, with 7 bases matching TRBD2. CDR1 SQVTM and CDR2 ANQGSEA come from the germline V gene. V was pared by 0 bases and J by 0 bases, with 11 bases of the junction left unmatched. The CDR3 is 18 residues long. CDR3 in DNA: TGCAGCGTTGAAGATCTAAAGCTCCCGGGGGGCTCCTACAATGAGCAGTTCTTC. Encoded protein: CSVEDLKLPGGSYNEQFF.

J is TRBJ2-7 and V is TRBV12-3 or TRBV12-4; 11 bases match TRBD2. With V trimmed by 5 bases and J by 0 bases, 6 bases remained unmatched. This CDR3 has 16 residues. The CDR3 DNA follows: TGTGCCAGCAGTGCGGGACTAGCGGAAAGCTCCTACGAGCAGTACTTC. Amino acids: CASSAGLAESSYEQYF.

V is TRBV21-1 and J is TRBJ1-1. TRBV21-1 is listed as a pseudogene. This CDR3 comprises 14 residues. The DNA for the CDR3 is TGTGCCAGCAGCAAAGAAGCCAAGTACACTGAAGCTTTCTTT. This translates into CASSKEAKYTEAFF.

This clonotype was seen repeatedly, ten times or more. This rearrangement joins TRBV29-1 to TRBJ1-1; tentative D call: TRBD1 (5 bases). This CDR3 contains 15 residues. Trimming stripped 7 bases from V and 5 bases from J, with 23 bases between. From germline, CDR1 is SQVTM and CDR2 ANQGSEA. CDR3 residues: CSGRGQTTGGTEAFF. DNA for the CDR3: TGCAGCGGAAGGGGCCAAACCACCGGGGGAACTGAAGCTTTCTTT.

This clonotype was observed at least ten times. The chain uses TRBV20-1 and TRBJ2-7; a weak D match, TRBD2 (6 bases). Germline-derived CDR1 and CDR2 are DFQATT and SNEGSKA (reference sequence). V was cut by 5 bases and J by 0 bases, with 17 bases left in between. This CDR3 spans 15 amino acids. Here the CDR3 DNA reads TGCAGTGCTCGAAGAAGCGGGTCGAGCTCCTACGAGCAGTACTTC. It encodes CSARRSGSSSYEQYF.

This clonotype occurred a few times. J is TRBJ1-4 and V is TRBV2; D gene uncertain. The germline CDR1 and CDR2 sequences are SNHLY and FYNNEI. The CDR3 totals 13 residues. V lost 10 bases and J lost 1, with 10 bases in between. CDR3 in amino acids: CANQPQTNEKLFF. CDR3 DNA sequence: TGTGCCAACCAACCGCAAACTAATGAAAAACTGTTTTTT.

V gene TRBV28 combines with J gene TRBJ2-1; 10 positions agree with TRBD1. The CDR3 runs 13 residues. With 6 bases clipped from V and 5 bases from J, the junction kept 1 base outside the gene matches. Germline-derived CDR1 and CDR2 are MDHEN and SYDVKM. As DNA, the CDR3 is TGTGCCAGCAGAGGGACAGGGGACAATGAGCAGTTCTTC. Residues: CASRGTGDNEQFF.

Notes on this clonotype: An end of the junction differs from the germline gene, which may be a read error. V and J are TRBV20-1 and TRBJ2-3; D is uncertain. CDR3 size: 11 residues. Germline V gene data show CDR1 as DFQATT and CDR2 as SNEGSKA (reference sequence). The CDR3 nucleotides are TGCAGTGCTGGAGAGATTGATACGCAGTATTTT. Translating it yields CSAGEIDTQYF.

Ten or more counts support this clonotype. The CDR3 nucleotides are TGTGCCAGCAGACAAGGGATGCACTATGGCTACACCTTC. This encodes CASRQGMHYGYTF. The chain has TRBV12-3 or TRBV12-4 and TRBJ1-2; D call uncertain. Trimming stripped 6 bases from V and 3 bases from J, with 11 bases between. This CDR3 is 13 amino acids long.

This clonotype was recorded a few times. CDR3 coding DNA: TGTGCCAGCAGCAGGACAGGGCGAGGCTACACCTTC. Translating it yields CASSRTGRGYTF. J is TRBJ1-2 and V is TRBV12-3 or TRBV12-4, with 8 positions matching TRBD1. This CDR3 is 12 amino acids long. The J segment lost 8 bases and the V segment lost 6 bases, leaving 5 bases of the junction unmatched.

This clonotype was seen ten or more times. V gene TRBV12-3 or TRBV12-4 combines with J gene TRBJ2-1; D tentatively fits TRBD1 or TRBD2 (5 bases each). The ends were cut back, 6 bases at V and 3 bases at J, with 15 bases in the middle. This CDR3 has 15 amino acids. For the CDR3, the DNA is TGTGCCAGCAGAGGATCAGGGAGCAACTACAATGAGCAGTTCTTC. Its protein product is CASRGSGSNYNEQFF.

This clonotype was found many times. Here the CDR3 reads CSARGQGEKLFF. DNA for the CDR3: TGCAGTGCTAGGGGACAGGGGGAAAAACTGTTTTTT. The rearrangement links TRBV20-1 to TRBJ1-4; 10 nucleotides agree with TRBD1. V gave up 3 bases and J gave up 8 bases; unmatched junction bases: 0. Looked up from germline, CDR1 is DFQATT and CDR2 is SNEGSKA (reference sequence). The CDR3 covers 12 residues.

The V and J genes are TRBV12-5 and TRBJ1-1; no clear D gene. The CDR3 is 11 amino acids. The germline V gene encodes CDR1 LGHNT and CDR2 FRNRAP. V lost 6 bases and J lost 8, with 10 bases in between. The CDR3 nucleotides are TGTGCTAGTGGCCACGGACGGGAAGCTTTCTTT. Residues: CASGHGREAFF.

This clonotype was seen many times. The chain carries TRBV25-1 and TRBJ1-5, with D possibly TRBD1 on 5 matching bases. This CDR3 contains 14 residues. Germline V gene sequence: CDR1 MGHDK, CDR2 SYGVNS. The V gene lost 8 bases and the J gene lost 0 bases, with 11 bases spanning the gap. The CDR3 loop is CASGGADSNQPQHF. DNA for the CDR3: TGTGCCAGCGGTGGGGCAGATAGCAATCAGCCCCAGCATTTT.

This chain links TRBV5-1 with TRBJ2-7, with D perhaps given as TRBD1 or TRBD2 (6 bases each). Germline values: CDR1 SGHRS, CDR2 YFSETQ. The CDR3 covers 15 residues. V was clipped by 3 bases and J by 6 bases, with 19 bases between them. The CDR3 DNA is TGCGCCAGCAGCTCCACCGGCGCCGGGGGCTCCGAGCAGTACTTC. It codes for CASSSTGAGGSEQYF.

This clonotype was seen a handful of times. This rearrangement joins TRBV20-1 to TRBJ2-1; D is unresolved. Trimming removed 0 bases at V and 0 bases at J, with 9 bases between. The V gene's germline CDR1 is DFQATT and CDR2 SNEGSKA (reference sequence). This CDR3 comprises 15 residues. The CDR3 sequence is CSARERPSSYNEQFF. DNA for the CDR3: TGCAGTGCTAGAGAGAGGCCGAGCTCCTACAATGAGCAGTTCTTC.

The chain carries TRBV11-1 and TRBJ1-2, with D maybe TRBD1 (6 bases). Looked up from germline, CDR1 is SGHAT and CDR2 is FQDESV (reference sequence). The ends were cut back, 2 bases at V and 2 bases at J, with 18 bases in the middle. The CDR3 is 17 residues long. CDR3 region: CASSLNRAGRGNYGYTF. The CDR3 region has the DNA TGTGCCAGCAGCTTAAATCGGGCAGGCAGGGGCAACTATGGCTACACCTTC. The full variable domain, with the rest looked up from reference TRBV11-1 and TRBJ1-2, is EAEVAQSPRYKITEKSQAVAFWCDPISGHATLYWYRQILGQGPELLVQFQDESVVDDSQLPKDRFSAERLKGVDSTLKIQPAELGDSAMYLCASSLNRAGRGNYGYTFGSGTRLTVV.

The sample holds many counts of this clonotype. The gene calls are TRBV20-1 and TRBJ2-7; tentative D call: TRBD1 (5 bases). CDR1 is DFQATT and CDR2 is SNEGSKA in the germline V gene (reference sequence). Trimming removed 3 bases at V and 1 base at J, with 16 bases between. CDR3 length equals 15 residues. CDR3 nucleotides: TGCAGTGCTAGCACAGGTTTCGAGAAATCCTACGAGCAGTACTTC. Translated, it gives CSASTGFEKSYEQYF.